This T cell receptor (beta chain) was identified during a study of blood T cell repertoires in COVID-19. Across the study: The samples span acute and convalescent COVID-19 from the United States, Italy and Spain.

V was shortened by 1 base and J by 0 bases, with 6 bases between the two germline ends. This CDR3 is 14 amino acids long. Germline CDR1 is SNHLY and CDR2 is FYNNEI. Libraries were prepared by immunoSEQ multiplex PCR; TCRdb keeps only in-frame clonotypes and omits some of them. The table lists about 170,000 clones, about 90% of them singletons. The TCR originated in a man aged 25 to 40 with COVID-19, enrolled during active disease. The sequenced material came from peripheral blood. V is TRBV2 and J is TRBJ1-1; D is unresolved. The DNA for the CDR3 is TGTGCCAGCAGTGAAGGCCAGATGAACACTGAAGCTTTCTTT. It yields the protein CASSEGQMNTEAFF.